This T cell receptor beta chain was sequenced during a study of tumor-infiltrating lymphocytes in primary liver carcinoma. Unsorted whole blood yielded the blood RNA, and germline DNA was also extracted. Per the germline V gene, CDR1 is GTSNPN and CDR2 is SVGIG (reference sequence). This CDR3 is built from 13 residues. V lost 3 bases, J lost 12 bases, and 11 bases stayed unmatched. Study-wide results and limits: There was no comparison of CD4+ and CD8+ repertoires, as samples were bulk unsorted. The study found tumor-adjacent and tumor-blood pairs overlapped less than tumor region pairs.

Production of TCR beta cDNA used roughly 500 ng total RNA together with a constant-region primer. Amplification in three nested multiplex PCR rounds with slightly modified ARM-PCR gave rise to TCR beta libraries. Use of TRBV1-TRBV30 forward primers with a C-beta reverse primer characterized the first two PCR rounds, which lasted about 9 cycles each. TCRdb recomputed calls from the multiplex PCR reads with MiXCR, one row per CDR3 protein. The repertoire consists of fewer than 250,000 distinct CDR3 sequences, with around three fifths occurring once and the leading ten covering about 7.1%. On this clonotype itself: Its specificity is unknown. With a much larger clone just one base away, this may be a read error.

This clonotype was sampled from an older woman with primary liver carcinoma and hepatitis B virus infection. Sequences were obtained from peripheral blood. The V call is TRBV30, the J call TRBJ1-1; 9 bases match TRBD1. CDR3 sequence (DNA): TGTGCCTGGAGGACAGGGGGGACTGGTAGGTCTTTCTTT. Its protein product is CAWRTGGTGRSFF.